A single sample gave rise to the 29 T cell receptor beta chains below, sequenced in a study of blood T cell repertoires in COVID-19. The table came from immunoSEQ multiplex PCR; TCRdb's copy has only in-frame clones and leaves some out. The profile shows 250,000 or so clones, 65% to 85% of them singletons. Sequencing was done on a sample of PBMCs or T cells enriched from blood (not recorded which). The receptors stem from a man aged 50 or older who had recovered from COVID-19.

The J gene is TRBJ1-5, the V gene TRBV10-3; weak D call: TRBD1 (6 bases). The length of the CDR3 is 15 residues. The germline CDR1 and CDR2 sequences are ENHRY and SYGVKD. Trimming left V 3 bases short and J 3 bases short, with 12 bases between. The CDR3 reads CAISDVGQPNQPQHF. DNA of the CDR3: TGTGCCATCAGTGATGTAGGACAGCCCAATCAGCCCCAGCATTTT.

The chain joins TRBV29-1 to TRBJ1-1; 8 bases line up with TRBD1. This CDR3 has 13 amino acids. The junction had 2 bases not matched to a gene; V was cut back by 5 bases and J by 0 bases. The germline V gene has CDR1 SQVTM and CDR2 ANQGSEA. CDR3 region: CSVRTGMNTEAFF. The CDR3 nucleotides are TGCAGCGTTCGGACAGGGATGAACACTGAAGCTTTCTTT.

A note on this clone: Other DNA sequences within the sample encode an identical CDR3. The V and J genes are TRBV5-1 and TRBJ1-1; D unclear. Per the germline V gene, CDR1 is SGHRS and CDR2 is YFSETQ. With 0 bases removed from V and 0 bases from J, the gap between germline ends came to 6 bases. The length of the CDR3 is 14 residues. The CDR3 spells CASSLDSLNTEAFF. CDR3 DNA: TGCGCCAGCAGCTTGGACAGTTTGAACACTGAAGCTTTCTTT.

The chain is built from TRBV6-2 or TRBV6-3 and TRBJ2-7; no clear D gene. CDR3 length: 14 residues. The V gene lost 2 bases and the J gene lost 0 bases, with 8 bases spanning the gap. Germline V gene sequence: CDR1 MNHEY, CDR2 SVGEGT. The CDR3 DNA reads TGTGCCAGCAGTTACCCTGGCAGCTCCTACGAGCAGTACTTC. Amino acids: CASSYPGSSYEQYF.

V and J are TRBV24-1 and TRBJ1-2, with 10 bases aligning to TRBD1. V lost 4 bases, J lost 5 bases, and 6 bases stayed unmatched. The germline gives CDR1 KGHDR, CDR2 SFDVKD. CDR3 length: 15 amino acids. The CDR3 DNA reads TGTGCCACCAGTGACCCGACAGGGGGCGCTTATGGCTACACCTTC. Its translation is CATSDPTGGAYGYTF.

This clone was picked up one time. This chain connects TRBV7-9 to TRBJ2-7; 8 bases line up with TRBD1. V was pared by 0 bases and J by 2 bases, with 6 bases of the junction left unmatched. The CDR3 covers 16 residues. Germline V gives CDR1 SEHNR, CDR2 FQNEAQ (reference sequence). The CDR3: CASSLALTGAPYEQYF. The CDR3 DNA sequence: TGTGCCAGCAGCTTAGCCTTGACAGGGGCGCCCTACGAGCAGTACTTC.

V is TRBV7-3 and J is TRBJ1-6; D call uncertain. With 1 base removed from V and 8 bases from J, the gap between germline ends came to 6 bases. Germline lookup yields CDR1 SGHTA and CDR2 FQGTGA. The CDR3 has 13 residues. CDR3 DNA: TGTGCCAGCAGCTTAATGAGCGATTCACCCCTCCACTTT. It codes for CASSLMSDSPLHF. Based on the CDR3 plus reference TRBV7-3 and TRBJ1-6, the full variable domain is GAGVSQTPSNKVTEKGKYVELRCDPISGHTALYWYRQSLGQGPEFLIYFQGTGAADDSGLPNDRFFAVRPEGSVSTLKIQRTERGDSAVYLCASSLMSDSPLHFGNGTRLTVT.

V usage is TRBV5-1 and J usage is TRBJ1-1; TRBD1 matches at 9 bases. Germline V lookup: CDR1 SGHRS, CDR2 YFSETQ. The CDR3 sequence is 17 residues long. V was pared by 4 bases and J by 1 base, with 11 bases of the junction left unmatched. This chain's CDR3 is CASSPQTGGWRNTEAFF. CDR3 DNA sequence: TGCGCCAGCAGCCCGCAGACAGGGGGATGGAGGAACACTGAAGCTTTCTTT.

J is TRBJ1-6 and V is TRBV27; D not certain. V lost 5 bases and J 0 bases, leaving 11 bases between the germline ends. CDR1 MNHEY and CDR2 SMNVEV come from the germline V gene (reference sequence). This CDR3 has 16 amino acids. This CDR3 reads CASSPSGGSYNSPLHF. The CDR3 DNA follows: TGTGCCAGCAGTCCGTCTGGCGGCTCCTATAATTCACCCCTCCACTTT.

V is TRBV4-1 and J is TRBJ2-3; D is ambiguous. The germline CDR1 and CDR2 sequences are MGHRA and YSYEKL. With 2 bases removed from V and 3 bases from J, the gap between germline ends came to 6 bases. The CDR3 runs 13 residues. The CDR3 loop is CASSQSRTDTQYF. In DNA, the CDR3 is TGCGCCAGCAGCCAAAGCAGGACAGATACGCAGTATTTT.

The CDR3 loop is CASSVAPRSNNEQFF. For the CDR3, the DNA is TGTGCCAGCAGCGTAGCTCCCCGGAGTAATAACGAGCAGTTCTTC. This chain connects TRBV9 to TRBJ2-1; D gene uncertain. Trimming pared 0 bases from V and 10 bases from J, leaving 17 bases between. Germline V gene sequence: CDR1 SGDLS, CDR2 YYNGEE. This CDR3 is 15 amino acids long.

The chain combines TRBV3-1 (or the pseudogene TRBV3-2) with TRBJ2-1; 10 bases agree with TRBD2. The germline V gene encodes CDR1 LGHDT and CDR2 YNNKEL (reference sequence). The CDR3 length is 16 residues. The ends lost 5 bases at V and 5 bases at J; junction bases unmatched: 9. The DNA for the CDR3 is TGTGCCAGCAGCGAGAGACTAGCGGGTTCCCACAATGAGCAGTTCTTC. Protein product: CASSERLAGSHNEQFF.

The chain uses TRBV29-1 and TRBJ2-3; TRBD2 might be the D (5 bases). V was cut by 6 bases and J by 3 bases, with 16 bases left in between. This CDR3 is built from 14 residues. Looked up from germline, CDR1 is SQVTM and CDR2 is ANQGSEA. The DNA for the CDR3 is TGCAGCGTGGGGAAGCTAGCCTTTACAGATACGCAGTATTTT. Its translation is CSVGKLAFTDTQYF.

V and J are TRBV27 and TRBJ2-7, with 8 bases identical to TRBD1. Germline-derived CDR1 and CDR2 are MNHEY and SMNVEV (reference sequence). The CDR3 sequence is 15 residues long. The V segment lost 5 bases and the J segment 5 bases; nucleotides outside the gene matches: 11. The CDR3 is CASSAPDRAPNEQYF. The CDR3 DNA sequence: TGTGCCAGCAGTGCCCCGGACAGGGCTCCAAACGAGCAGTACTTC.

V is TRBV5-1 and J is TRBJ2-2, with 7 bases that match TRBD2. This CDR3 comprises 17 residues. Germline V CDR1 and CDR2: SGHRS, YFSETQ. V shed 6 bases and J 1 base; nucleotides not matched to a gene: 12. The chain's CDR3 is CASTPDAGTMNTGELFF. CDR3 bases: TGCGCCAGCACCCCTGATGCCGGGACTATGAACACCGGGGAGCTGTTTTTT.

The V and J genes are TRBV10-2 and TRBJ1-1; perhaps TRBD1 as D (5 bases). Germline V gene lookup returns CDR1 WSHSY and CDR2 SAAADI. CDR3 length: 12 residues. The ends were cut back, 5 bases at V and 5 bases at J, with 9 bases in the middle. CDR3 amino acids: CASSPGVTEAFF. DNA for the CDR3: TGCGCCAGCAGTCCGGGGGTGACTGAAGCTTTCTTT.

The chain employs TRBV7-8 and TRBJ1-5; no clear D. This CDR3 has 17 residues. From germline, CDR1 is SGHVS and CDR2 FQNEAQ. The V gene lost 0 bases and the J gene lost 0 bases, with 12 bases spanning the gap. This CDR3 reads CASSLALTVGSNQPQHF. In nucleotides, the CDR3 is TGTGCCAGCAGCTTAGCGCTCACAGTTGGTAGCAATCAGCCCCAGCATTTT.

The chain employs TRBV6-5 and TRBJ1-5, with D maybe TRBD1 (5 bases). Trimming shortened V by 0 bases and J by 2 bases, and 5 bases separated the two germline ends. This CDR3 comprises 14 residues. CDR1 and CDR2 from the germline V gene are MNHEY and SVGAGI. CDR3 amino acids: CASSYSGGNQPQHF. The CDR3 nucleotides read TGTGCCAGCAGTTACTCAGGGGGCAATCAGCCCCAGCATTTT.

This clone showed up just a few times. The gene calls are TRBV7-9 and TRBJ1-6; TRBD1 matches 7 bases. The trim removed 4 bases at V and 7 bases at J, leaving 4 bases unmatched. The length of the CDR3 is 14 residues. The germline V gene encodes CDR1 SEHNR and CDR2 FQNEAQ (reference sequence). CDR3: CASSSKTGNSPLHF. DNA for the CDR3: TGTGCCAGCAGCTCAAAGACAGGGAATTCACCCCTCCACTTT.

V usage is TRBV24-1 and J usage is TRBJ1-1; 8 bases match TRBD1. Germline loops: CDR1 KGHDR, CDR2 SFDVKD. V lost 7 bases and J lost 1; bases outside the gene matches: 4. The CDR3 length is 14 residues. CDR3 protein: CATRGGQGNTEAFF. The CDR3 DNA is TGTGCCACCAGGGGAGGACAGGGGAACACTGAAGCTTTCTTT.

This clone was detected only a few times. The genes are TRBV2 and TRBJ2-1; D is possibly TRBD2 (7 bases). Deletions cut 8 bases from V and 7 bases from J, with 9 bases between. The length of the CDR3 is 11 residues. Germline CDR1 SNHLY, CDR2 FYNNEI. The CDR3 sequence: CASGRGNEQFF. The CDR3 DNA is TGTGCCAGCGGGAGGGGGAATGAGCAGTTCTTC.

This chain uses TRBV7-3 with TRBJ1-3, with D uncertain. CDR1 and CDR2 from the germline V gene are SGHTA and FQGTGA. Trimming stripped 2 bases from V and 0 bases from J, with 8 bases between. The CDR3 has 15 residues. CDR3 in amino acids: CASSLGPSSGNTIYF. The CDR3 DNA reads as TGTGCCAGCAGCTTAGGGCCGAGCTCTGGAAACACCATATATTTT.

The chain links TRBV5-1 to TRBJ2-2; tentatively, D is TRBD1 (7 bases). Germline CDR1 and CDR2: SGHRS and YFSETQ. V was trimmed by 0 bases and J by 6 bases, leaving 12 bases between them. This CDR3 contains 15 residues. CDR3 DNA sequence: TGCGCCAGCAGCTTGGGGAGGGGGCAAGCCGGGGAGCTGTTTTTT. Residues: CASSLGRGQAGELFF.

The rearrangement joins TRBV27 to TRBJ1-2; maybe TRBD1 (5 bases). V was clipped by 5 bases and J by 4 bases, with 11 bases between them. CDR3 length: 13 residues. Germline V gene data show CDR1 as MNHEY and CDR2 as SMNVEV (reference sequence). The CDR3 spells CASSPGPRYGYTF. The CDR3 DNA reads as TGTGCCAGCAGTCCAGGGCCTCGCTATGGCTACACCTTC.

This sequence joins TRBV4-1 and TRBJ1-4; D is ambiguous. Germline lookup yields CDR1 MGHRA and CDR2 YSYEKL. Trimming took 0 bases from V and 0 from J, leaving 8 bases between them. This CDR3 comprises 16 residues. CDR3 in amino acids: CASSQEITATNEKLFF. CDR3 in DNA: TGCGCCAGCAGCCAAGAGATTACAGCAACTAATGAAAAACTGTTTTTT.

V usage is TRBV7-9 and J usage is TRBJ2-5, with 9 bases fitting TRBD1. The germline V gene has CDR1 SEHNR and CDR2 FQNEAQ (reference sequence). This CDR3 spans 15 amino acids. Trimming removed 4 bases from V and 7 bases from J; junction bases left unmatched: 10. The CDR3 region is CASSSGQGAILTQYF. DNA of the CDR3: TGTGCCAGCAGCTCGGGACAGGGAGCCATTTTGACCCAGTACTTC.

CDR3 loop: CASSAGGGGAVGTDTQYF. CDR3 in DNA: TGTGCCAGCAGCGCCGGGGGCGGGGGGGCCGTGGGCACAGATACGCAGTATTTT. This chain links TRBV7-9 with TRBJ2-3; 9 nucleotides agree with TRBD2. CDR3 length: 18 residues. Germline lookup yields CDR1 SEHNR and CDR2 FQNEAQ (reference sequence). After removal of 5 bases from V and 1 base from J, the junction contained 13 bases not matched to a gene.

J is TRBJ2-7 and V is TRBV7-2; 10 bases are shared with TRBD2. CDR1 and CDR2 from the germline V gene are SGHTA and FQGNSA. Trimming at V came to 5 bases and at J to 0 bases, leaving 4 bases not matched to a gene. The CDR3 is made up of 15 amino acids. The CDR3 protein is CASSLGLAHSYEQYF. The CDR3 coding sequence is TGTGCCAGCAGCCTGGGACTAGCGCACTCCTACGAGCAGTACTTC.

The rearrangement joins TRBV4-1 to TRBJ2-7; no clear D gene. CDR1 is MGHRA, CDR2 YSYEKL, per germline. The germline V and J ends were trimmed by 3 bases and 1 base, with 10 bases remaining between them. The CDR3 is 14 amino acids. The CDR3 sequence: CASSQKSGSYEQYF. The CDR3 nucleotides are TGCGCCAGCAGCCAGAAATCGGGTTCCTACGAGCAGTACTTC.